Below are 19 T cell receptor beta chains sequenced from a single sample in a study of blood T cell repertoires in COVID-19. This table comes from immunoSEQ multiplex PCR, and its TCRdb copy is limited to in-frame clones, with some not included. The sample records over 300,000 clones, approximately 88% being singletons. Sequencing was done on a sample of PBMCs or T cells enriched from blood (not recorded which). The receptor set was obtained from a woman aged 25 to 45 with acute COVID-19.

Here the CDR3 DNA reads TGCGCCAGCAGCCAAGAGAGTCCGGACAGGGCGATTGAAGCTTTCTTT. This sequence encodes CASSQESPDRAIEAFF. This sequence joins TRBV4-1 and TRBJ1-1; 8 positions agree with TRBD1. This CDR3 contains 16 residues. Germline-derived CDR1 and CDR2 are MGHRA and YSYEKL. Losses at the gene ends were 0 bases for V and 7 bases for J; bases not matched to a gene: 10.

This chain joins TRBV20-1 and TRBJ2-7; 9 bases match TRBD1. The V segment lost 3 bases and the J segment 7 bases; nucleotides outside the gene matches: 13. Germline-derived CDR1 and CDR2 are DFQATT and SNEGSKA (reference sequence). The CDR3 length is 15 residues. CDR3 in amino acids: CSASSRTGEIREQYF. CDR3 nucleotide sequence: TGCAGTGCTAGTAGCAGGACAGGGGAGATTAGGGAGCAGTACTTC.

The gene calls are TRBV6-6 and TRBJ1-2; D unclear. In germline, CDR1 is MNHNY, CDR2 SVGAGI (reference sequence). This CDR3 spans 12 amino acids. Trimming removed 5 bases from V and 4 bases from J, with 8 bases in between. CDR3 sequence reads: CASSPGLYGYTF. The DNA for the CDR3 is TGTGCCAGCAGTCCGGGTCTCTATGGCTACACCTTC.

The chain links TRBV9 to TRBJ2-3; no clear D gene. The CDR3 runs 15 residues. CDR1 and CDR2 (germline): SGDLS, YYNGEE. Trimming cost V 4 bases and J 6 bases, with 18 bases left between them. This CDR3 reads CASSPHPLRSDTQYF. As DNA, the CDR3 is TGTGCCAGCAGCCCGCACCCTCTACGGTCGGATACGCAGTATTTT.

The chain links TRBV5-1 to TRBJ1-1; the D is unclear. V dropped 5 bases and J dropped 8 bases, with 19 bases sitting between them. The CDR3 contains 14 residues. The germline CDR1 and CDR2 sequences are SGHRS and YFSETQ. CDR3 DNA: TGCGCCAGCAGTTTCGTCTTTGAGGCGGCGGAAGCTTTCTTT. Residues: CASSFVFEAAEAFF.

V and J are TRBV5-4 and TRBJ1-2; TRBD1 matches at 12 bases. The V gene's germline CDR1 is SGHNT and CDR2 YYREEE (reference sequence). Trimming cost V 4 bases and J 8 bases; bases outside gene matches: 9. The CDR3 has 15 residues. CDR3 coding DNA: TGTGCCAGCAGCACCGGGACAGGGGGCGCGGAAGGCTACACCTTC. Its translation: CASSTGTGGAEGYTF.

The V and J genes are TRBV2 and TRBJ1-4, with D possibly matching TRBD1 (6 bases). CDR3 length: 15 amino acids. Germline values: CDR1 SNHLY, CDR2 FYNNEI. The germline V and J ends were trimmed by 6 bases and 3 bases, with 14 bases remaining between them. The CDR3 DNA follows: TGTGCCAGCAGAGTCAGGGGTAGGGCTAATGAAAAACTGTTTTTT. It translates to CASRVRGRANEKLFF. The full variable domain, rest sourced from reference TRBV2 and TRBJ1-4, is EPEVTQTPSHQVTQMGQEVILRCVPISNHLYFYWYRQILGQKVEFLVSFYNNEISEKSEIFDDQFSVERPDGSNFTLKIRSTKLEDSAMYFCASRVRGRANEKLFFGSGTQLSVL.

The chain uses TRBV10-3 and TRBJ1-2; a possible D gene is TRBD1 (6 bases). Trimming left V 7 bases short and J 2 bases short, with 8 bases between. The CDR3 length is 12 residues. CDR1 and CDR2 from the germline V gene are ENHRY and SYGVKD. CDR3 bases: TGTGCCATCACGGACAGCAACTATGGCTACACCTTC. Its translation: CAITDSNYGYTF.

The V call is TRBV7-2, the J call TRBJ2-7; TRBD2 matches at 7 bases. This CDR3 has 15 residues. V gave up 4 bases and J gave up 2 bases; unmatched junction bases: 8. Germline loops: CDR1 SGHTA, CDR2 FQGNSA. CDR3 amino acids: CASSYTGTTPYEQYF. The CDR3 nucleotides read TGTGCCAGCAGCTACACCGGGACTACCCCCTACGAGCAGTACTTC.

The chain couples TRBV5-1 to TRBJ1-3, with D hard to call. CDR3 size: 16 residues. The ends were cut back, 0 bases at V and 0 bases at J, with 10 bases in the middle. Looked up from germline, CDR1 is SGHRS and CDR2 is YFSETQ. The CDR3 loop is CASSLEKLPSGNTIYF. DNA for the CDR3: TGCGCCAGCAGCTTGGAAAAGCTCCCCTCTGGAAACACCATATATTTT.

The gene calls are TRBV5-5 and TRBJ2-7; 7 bases agree with TRBD2. The CDR3 is made up of 12 amino acids. J was trimmed by 5 bases and V by 5 bases; bases with no gene match: 4. CDR1 is SGHKS, CDR2 YYEKEE, per germline (reference sequence). CDR3 sequence reads: CASSKREDEQYF. The DNA of the CDR3 is TGTGCCAGCAGTAAGCGGGAAGACGAGCAGTACTTC.

The rearrangement links TRBV19 to TRBJ2-7, with D possibly matching TRBD1 (6 bases). This CDR3 is 13 amino acids long. Trimming shortened V by 3 bases and J by 7 bases, and 13 bases separated the two germline ends. Germline lookup yields CDR1 LNHDA and CDR2 SQIVND (reference sequence). This CDR3 reads CASSMSGALEQYF. As DNA, the CDR3 is TGTGCCAGTAGTATGTCAGGGGCGCTTGAGCAGTACTTC.

The V gene is TRBV3-1 (or the pseudogene TRBV3-2), the J gene TRBJ1-1, with a tentative D call TRBD1 (5 bases). Per the germline V gene, CDR1 is LGHDT and CDR2 is YNNKEL (reference sequence). The CDR3 is 15 amino acids. V gave up 0 bases and J gave up 4 bases, with 12 bases separating them. CDR3 nucleotide sequence: TGTGCCAGCAGCCAAGATTGGGGGGACGGCACTGAAGCTTTCTTT. This encodes CASSQDWGDGTEAFF.

The chain carries TRBV2 and TRBJ1-2, with 8 positions matching TRBD1. Germline V gene sequence: CDR1 SNHLY, CDR2 FYNNEI. The length of the CDR3 is 12 residues. Trimming at V came to 4 bases and at J to 7 bases, leaving 2 bases not matched to a gene. CDR3 sequence (DNA): TGTGCCAGCAGTGCGGACAGGGCTGGCTACACCTTC. Amino acid sequence: CASSADRAGYTF. Drawing the rest from reference TRBV2 and TRBJ1-2, the complete variable domain is EPEVTQTPSHQVTQMGQEVILRCVPISNHLYFYWYRQILGQKVEFLVSFYNNEISEKSEIFDDQFSVERPDGSNFTLKIRSTKLEDSAMYFCASSADRAGYTFGSGTRLTVV.

The chain carries TRBV5-1 and TRBJ1-1; D call uncertain. The CDR3 is made up of 15 amino acids. Trimming shortened V by 0 bases and J by 3 bases, and 12 bases separated the two germline ends. Germline V lookup: CDR1 SGHRS, CDR2 YFSETQ. CDR3 nucleotide sequence: TGCGCCAGCAGCTTGGAGAGGGTTGTGGACACTGAAGCTTTCTTT. This codes for CASSLERVVDTEAFF.

The chain carries TRBV19 and TRBJ1-5, with D perhaps matching TRBD1 (6 bases). Germline lookup yields CDR1 LNHDA and CDR2 SQIVND (reference sequence). Trimming took off 7 bases at V and 11 bases at J, with 18 bases between the two ends. There are 13 residues in the CDR3. The CDR3 bases are TGTGCCAGTACCGGGCGGGAGAAGGGGGCCCAGCATTTT. This sequence encodes CASTGREKGAQHF.

The chain couples TRBV10-3 to TRBJ1-6; the D gene is possibly TRBD1 (5 bases). CDR3 size: 15 residues. Per the germline V gene, CDR1 is ENHRY and CDR2 is SYGVKD. Trimming removed 3 bases at V and 11 bases at J, with 17 bases between. Written as DNA, the CDR3 is TGTGCCATCAGTGACGCCCCGGGGGTGAGGGCACCCCTCCACTTT. Encoded protein: CAISDAPGVRAPLHF.

The chain links TRBV6-5 to TRBJ2-5, with 7 bases lining up with TRBD1. Germline V gives CDR1 MNHEY, CDR2 SVGAGI. There are 13 residues in the CDR3. Trimming at V came to 8 bases and at J to 4 bases, leaving 7 bases not matched to a gene. CDR3 sequence: CASVKTGSETQYF. The CDR3 nucleotides are TGTGCCAGCGTAAAGACAGGGTCAGAGACCCAGTACTTC.

The chain recombines TRBV2 with TRBJ2-3; possibly TRBD1 for D (6 bases). The CDR3 loop spans 13 amino acids. Trimming shortened V by 8 bases and J by 3 bases, and 12 bases separated the two germline ends. In germline, CDR1 is SNHLY, CDR2 FYNNEI. In DNA form, the CDR3 reads TGTGCCAGCGGTCCGACAGGAACAGATACGCAGTATTTT. Amino acid sequence: CASGPTGTDTQYF.